This T cell receptor (beta chain) was captured in a study of regulatory T cells in long-lasting Graves disease. Study-wide context: Patients with new Graves' disease had used antithyroid drugs below 3 months.

The germline V gene has CDR1 ENHRY and CDR2 SYGVKD. CDR3 length equals 11 residues. The V end lost 2 bases, the J end lost 5 bases, and 3 bases lay between the germline ends. To make TCR beta libraries, researchers used iRepertoire HTBI primers and Arm-PCR of CDR3 regions. TCRdb reprocessed the multiplex PCR reads with MiXCR, giving one entry per CDR3 protein. The repertoire holds 540,000 or so distinct CDR3 sequences, with roughly 12% as singletons. Time point here: newly diagnosed GD, antithyroid drugs for less than 3 months. Researchers made the TCR library from RNA that was extracted from PBMCs. The sample was also reused in another study, on T cells in Graves' hyperthyroidism and ophthalmopathy. That paper adds: Clonotypes that were expanded in thyroid above 0.001 mostly appeared in blood too.

This sequence originates from a man aged 25 to 45 with Graves disease. The sample here was peripheral blood mononuclear cells (PBMCs), taken at new diagnosis, from a patient treated with antithyroid drugs. The V and J genes are TRBV10-3 and TRBJ2-5; D is undetermined. In nucleotides, the CDR3 is TGTGCCATCAGTGAGGGGGAGACCCAGTACTTC. This encodes CAISEGETQYF.